This TCR beta chain appears in the sequencing data of a study of T cells after yellow fever vaccination. Overall study findings and caveats: A limited proportion of clonotypes was detected within both the CD4 and CD8 compartments.

To note about this clonotype: Antigen unknown.

The CDR3 is made up of 14 amino acids. Germline CDR1 and CDR2: SGHRS and YFSETQ. Trimming removed 0 bases at V and 6 bases at J, with 10 bases between. 5'RACE template switching generated TCR cDNA, adding a universal primer site and UMIs. TCRdb re-analysed the 5' RACE reads in MiXCR, keeping a single row per CDR3 protein. The sample holds around 610,000 distinct CDR3 sequences, approximately 13% seen once. Sequenced material: PBMCs, taken on the day of the yellow fever booster vaccination. The TCR was taken from a man aged 25 to 40 who received the YFV17D yellow fever vaccine. V usage is TRBV5-1 and J usage is TRBJ2-1, with a possible D match to TRBD1 (6 bases). Here the CDR3 DNA reads TGCGCCAGCAGCTTGGAGGCCAGGGGCAATGAGCAGTTCTTC. It codes for CASSLEARGNEQFF. The full variable domain, its missing parts supplied by reference TRBV5-1 and TRBJ2-1, is KAGVTQTPRYLIKTRGQQVTLSCSPISGHRSVSWYQQTPGQGLQFLFEYFSETQRNKGNFPGRFSGRQFSNSRSEMNVSTLELGDSALYLCASSLEARGNEQFFGPGTRLTVL.